The 11 T cell receptor beta chains reported below all come from one sample, sequenced in a study of blood T cell repertoires in COVID-19. Sequencing used immunoSEQ multiplex PCR; TCRdb keeps in-frame clones, though not all of them. Seen here are around 46,000 clones, more than 75% observed once, and the top ten hold around a sixth. Sequences were obtained from peripheral blood. The origin of the receptors is a man aged 55-75 years with active or convalescent COVID-19.

In its sample, this clone was seen once. The rearrangement links TRBV7-9 to TRBJ2-1, with TRBD2 identical over 9 bases. This CDR3 is 17 amino acids long. Germline V gives CDR1 SEHNR, CDR2 FQNEAQ (reference sequence). The ends lost 5 bases at V and 9 bases at J; junction bases unmatched: 17. CDR3 amino acids: CASSTPPSSGVEGEQFF. CDR3 in DNA: TGTGCCAGCAGCACCCCCCCCTCTAGCGGGGTTGAGGGTGAGCAGTTCTTC.

The chain couples TRBV5-1 to TRBJ1-1; D not resolved. This CDR3 is 13 amino acids long. Trimming pared 1 base from V and 5 bases from J, leaving 9 bases between. In germline, CDR1 is SGHRS, CDR2 YFSETQ. The CDR3 bases are TGCGCCAGCAGCTTGTACGCCCAGACTGAAGCTTTCTTT. Its translation is CASSLYAQTEAFF.

The chain uses TRBV6-1 and TRBJ1-3; possible D gene TRBD1, 6 bases. V lost 4 bases and J 7 bases, leaving 17 bases between the germline ends. The length of the CDR3 is 15 residues. Germline-derived CDR1 and CDR2 are MNHNS and SASEGT. CDR3: CASSAGQYPRNTIYF. The CDR3 DNA reads as TGTGCCAGCAGTGCAGGACAGTACCCCCGGAACACCATATATTTT.

V gene TRBV28 combines with J gene TRBJ1-4; 8 positions match TRBD1. The ends lost 4 bases at V and 6 bases at J; junction bases unmatched: 4. This CDR3 has 14 residues. Germline V lookup: CDR1 MDHEN, CDR2 SYDVKM. CDR3 region: CASSSTGVDEKLFF. In DNA form, the CDR3 reads TGTGCCAGCAGTTCGACAGGGGTTGATGAAAAACTGTTTTTT.

The chain couples TRBV10-3 to TRBJ1-2; D remains unclear. Trimming removed 7 bases at V and 8 bases at J, with 23 bases between. There are 15 residues in the CDR3. Germline-derived CDR1 and CDR2 are ENHRY and SYGVKD. CDR3 bases: TGTGCCATCACAGGAGGGCAAGGACGAGGAGTCGGCTACACCTTC. Protein sequence: CAITGGQGRGVGYTF.

This chain connects TRBV5-1 to TRBJ1-4; TRBD1 aligns across 11 bases. CDR1 and CDR2 from the germline V gene are SGHRS and YFSETQ. The trim removed 5 bases at V and 8 bases at J, leaving 11 bases unmatched. The CDR3 spans 16 residues. The CDR3 here is CASRTFPGQGGEKLFF. In DNA, the CDR3 is TGCGCCAGCAGGACTTTCCCGGGACAGGGGGGCGAAAAACTGTTTTTT.

The chain joins TRBV10-3 to TRBJ1-6; D unresolved. CDR3 size: 15 residues. Germline V CDR1 and CDR2: ENHRY, SYGVKD. Trimming left V 3 bases short and J 0 bases short, with 6 bases between. CDR3 loop: CAISEESSYNSPLHF. CDR3 sequence (DNA): TGTGCCATCAGTGAAGAGAGCTCCTATAATTCACCCCTCCACTTT.

J is TRBJ1-2 and V is TRBV29-1, with TRBD1 as a possible D gene (5 bases). The CDR3 totals 14 residues. V was cut by 7 bases and J by 2 bases, with 17 bases left in between. Germline V lookup: CDR1 SQVTM, CDR2 ANQGSEA. The CDR3 is CSAGTGERNYGYTF. The CDR3 DNA sequence: TGCAGCGCGGGTACAGGAGAGAGAAACTATGGCTACACCTTC.

This chain joins TRBV5-6 and TRBJ1-6; unclear D gene. The CDR3 loop spans 15 amino acids. Trimming shortened V by 4 bases and J by 12 bases, and 20 bases separated the two germline ends. CDR1 and CDR2 (germline): SGHDT, YYEEEE. CDR3 nucleotide sequence: TGTGCCAGCAGCCCCACACGGTCGGGTATCCGACCCCTCCACTTT. Protein product: CASSPTRSGIRPLHF. Combining the CDR3 with reference TRBV5-6 and TRBJ1-6 gives the whole variable domain DAGVTQSPTHLIKTRGQQVTLRCSPKSGHDTVSWYQQALGQGPQFIFQYYEEEERQRGNFPDRFSGHQFPNYSSELNVNALLLGDSALYLCASSPTRSGIRPLHFGNGTRLTVT.

This chain uses TRBV6-5 with TRBJ2-5; D might be TRBD1 (6 bases). Germline lookup yields CDR1 MNHEY and CDR2 SVGAGI. The CDR3 is 14 amino acids. V lost 6 bases and J lost 5, with 16 bases in between. CDR3 sequence: CASRPLDSGETQYF. In nucleotides, the CDR3 is TGTGCCAGCAGACCTTTGGACAGTGGGGAGACCCAGTACTTC.

This chain links TRBV5-6 with TRBJ2-1, with 7 bases identical to TRBD2. Germline trimming cut 2 bases from V and 7 bases from J; bases unmatched to any gene: 15. The CDR3 contains 17 residues. Germline assignment: CDR1 SGHDT and CDR2 YYEEEE. The chain's CDR3 is CASSLPSPKRGRNEQFF. Here the CDR3 DNA reads TGTGCCAGCAGCTTACCCAGCCCCAAGCGGGGTAGGAATGAGCAGTTCTTC. The whole variable domain, remainder taken from reference TRBV5-6 and TRBJ2-1, is DAGVTQSPTHLIKTRGQQVTLRCSPKSGHDTVSWYQQALGQGPQFIFQYYEEEERQRGNFPDRFSGHQFPNYSSELNVNALLLGDSALYLCASSLPSPKRGRNEQFFGPGTRLTVL.